This T cell receptor (beta chain) was captured in a study of T-cell reconstitution after alpha-beta-depleted transplantation in children. This CDR3 region has 15 residues. With 9 bases clipped from V and 7 bases from J, the junction kept 12 bases outside the gene matches. Germline CDR1 is SNHLY and CDR2 is FYNNEI. During its preparation, the TCRbeta library received unique molecular identifiers. MiXCR, applied by TCRdb to the PCR reads, yields one record per CDR3 protein. The table includes a few hundred thousand distinct CDR3 sequences, about 16% detected once. This TCR was recovered from a human donor who donated a stem cell graft to a child with acute lymphoblastic leukemia. The rearrangement uses TRBV2 and TRBJ1-6, with 7 bases that match TRBD1. This specimen consisted of PBMCs from the stem cell graft donor, obtained from the stem cell graft. CDR3 sequence reads: CARGFDRARNSPLHF. CDR3 sequence (DNA): TGTGCCAGAGGCTTTGACAGGGCGAGAAATTCACCCCTCCACTTT.